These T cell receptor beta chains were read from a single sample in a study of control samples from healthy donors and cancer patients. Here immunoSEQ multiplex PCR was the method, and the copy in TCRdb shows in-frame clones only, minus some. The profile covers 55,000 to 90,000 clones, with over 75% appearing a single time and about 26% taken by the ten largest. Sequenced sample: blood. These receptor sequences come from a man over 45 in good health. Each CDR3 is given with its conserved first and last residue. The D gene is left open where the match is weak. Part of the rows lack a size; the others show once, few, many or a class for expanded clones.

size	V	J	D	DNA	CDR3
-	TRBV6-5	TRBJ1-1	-	TGTGCCAGCAGTTACTACCCTGGGGACACTGAAGCTTTCTTT	CASSYYPGDTEAFF
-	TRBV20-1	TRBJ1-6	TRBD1	TGCAGTGCTAGTGGACAGGGGGCAAGGAATTCACCCCTCCACTTT	CSASGQGARNSPLHF
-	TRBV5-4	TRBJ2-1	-	TGTGCCAGCAGCTTGAACTACAATGAGCAGTTCTTC	CASSLNYNEQFF
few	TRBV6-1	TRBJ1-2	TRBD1	TGTGCCAGCAGTGTCCTCCTTACGGACAGGGGCGACGGCTACACCTTC	CASSVLLTDRGDGYTF
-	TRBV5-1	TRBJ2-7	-	TGCGCCAGCAGCTTATGGGCCGAGGGCTGGGAGCAGTACTTC	CASSLWAEGWEQYF
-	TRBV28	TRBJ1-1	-	TGTGCCAGCAGTTTAGCGCGGCTTGAGGTAGACACTGAAGCTTTCTTT	CASSLARLEVDTEAFF
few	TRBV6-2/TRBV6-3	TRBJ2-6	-	TGTGCCAGCAGTTACAGCTCTGGGGCCAACGTCCTGACTTTC	CASSYSSGANVLTF
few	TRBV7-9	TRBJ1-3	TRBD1	TGTGCCAGCAGTCAAGGGGACAGGGGGCGAGGAAACACCATATATTTT	CASSQGDRGRGNTIYF
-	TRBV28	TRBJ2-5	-	TGTGCCAGCAGTTTCGGGGTTAAGACCCAGTACTTC	CASSFGVKTQYF
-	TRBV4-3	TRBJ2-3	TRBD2	TGCGCCAAGAACTTAGCGGGAGGGCTTATAAGCACAGATACGCAGTATTTT	CAKNLAGGLISTDTQYF
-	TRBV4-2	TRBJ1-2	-	TGTGCCAGCAGCCAAGGGAGCAGAGACTATGGCTACACCTTC	CASSQGSRDYGYTF
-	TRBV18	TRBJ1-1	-	TGTGCCAGCTCGCCTGCCACGAACACTGAAGCTTTCTTT	CASSPATNTEAFF
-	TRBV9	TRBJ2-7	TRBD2	TGTGCCAGCAGCGCAGGGGGGACTAGCGTCTACGAGCAGTACTTC	CASSAGGTSVYEQYF
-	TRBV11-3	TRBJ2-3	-	TGTGCCAGCAGCTTAGGCCAGGGAGGAGGTACGCAGTATTTT	CASSLGQGGGTQYF
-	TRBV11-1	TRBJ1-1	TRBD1	TGTGCCAGCAGCTTAGACAGGGGCCCTGAAGCTTTCTTT	CASSLDRGPEAFF
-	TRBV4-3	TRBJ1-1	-	TGCGCCAGCAGGAAAGGGGGGGCGGGGAACACTGAAGCTTTCTTT	CASRKGGAGNTEAFF
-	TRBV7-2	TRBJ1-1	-	TGTGCCAGTACAGGGAGGGTCGGAGTGAACACTGAAGCTTTCTTT	CASTGRVGVNTEAFF
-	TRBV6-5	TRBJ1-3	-	TGTGCCAGCAGTCCTGGATCCTACTCTGGAAACACCATATATTTT	CASSPGSYSGNTIYF
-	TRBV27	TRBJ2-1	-	TGTGCCAGCAGTGTTAGCGAAAAGCAGTTCTTC	CASSVSEKQFF
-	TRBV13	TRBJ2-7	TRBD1	TGTGCCAGCAGCGCTCCAGGGGGATACGAGCAGTACTTC	CASSAPGGYEQYF
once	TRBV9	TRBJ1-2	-	TGTGCCAGCAGCTCACCTGGCCATGGCTACACCTTC	CASSSPGHGYTF
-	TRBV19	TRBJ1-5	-	TGTGCCAGTAGTATGAACAATCAGCCCCAGCATTTT	CASSMNNQPQHF
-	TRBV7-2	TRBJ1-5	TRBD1	TGTGCCAGCAGCCGGGACAGTTTTCAGCCCCAGCATTTT	CASSRDSFQPQHF
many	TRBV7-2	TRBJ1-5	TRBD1	TGTGCCAGCAGCCTTATGGACAGGGCACGTCAGCCCCAGCATTTT	CASSLMDRARQPQHF
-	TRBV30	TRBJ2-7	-	TGTGCCTGGAGGGGACCGGACTTGAAGCCCTACGAGCAGTACTTC	CAWRGPDLKPYEQYF
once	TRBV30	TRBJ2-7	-	TGTGCCTGGAGTGGGTACAGTCACCTTTACGAGCAGTACTTC	CAWSGYSHLYEQYF
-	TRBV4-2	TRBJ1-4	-	TGTGCCAGCAGCCAAGATGACAGCCAAAATGAAAAACTGTTTTTT	CASSQDDSQNEKLFF
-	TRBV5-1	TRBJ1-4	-	TGCGCCAGCAGCTCCCTATCGTTTCGTGCGGGGGTCCATGAAAAACTGTTTTTT	CASSSLSFRAGVHEKLFF
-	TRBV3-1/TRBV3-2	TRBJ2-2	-	TGTGCCAGCAGCCCGGGTAGGTCCGGGGAGCTGTTTTTT	CASSPGRSGELFF
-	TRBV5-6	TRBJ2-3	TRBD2	TGTGCCAGCAGCGACCGACTAGCGGGGGGATCTAGCACAGATACGCAGTATTTT	CASSDRLAGGSSTDTQYF
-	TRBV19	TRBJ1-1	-	TGTGCCAGTAGTAAAAGGTGGACGGGGGCGGACACTGAAGCTTTCTTT	CASSKRWTGADTEAFF
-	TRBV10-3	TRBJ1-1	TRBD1	TGTGCCATCAAAGGACAGGAAGGCACTGAAGCTTTCTTT	CAIKGQEGTEAFF
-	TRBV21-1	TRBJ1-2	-	TGTGCCAGCAGCAAAGATCGGAGGGACAGTCGTGGCTACACCTTC	CASSKDRRDSRGYTF
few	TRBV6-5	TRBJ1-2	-	TGTGCCAGCAGTTCCCTGACAGGTTCCTATGGCTACACCTTC	CASSSLTGSYGYTF
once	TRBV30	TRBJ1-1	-	TGTGCCGGCAGAGGGGAGACTGAAGCTTTCTTT	CAGRGETEAFF
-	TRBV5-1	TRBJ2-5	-	TGCGCCAGCAGCACAGGACCCGGTAGGGAGACCCAGTACTTC	CASSTGPGRETQYF
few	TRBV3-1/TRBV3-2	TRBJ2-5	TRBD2	TGTGCCAGCAGCCTAAGCGGGGGAGTTCTTCAAGAGACCCAGTACTTC	CASSLSGGVLQETQYF
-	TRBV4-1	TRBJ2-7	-	TGCGCCAGCAGCCAAGATCGAATAGGGGCGAACACCTACGAGCAGTACTTC	CASSQDRIGANTYEQYF
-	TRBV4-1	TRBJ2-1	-	TGCGCCAGCAGCCAAGGACAGGTCTCCCAAGAGCAGTTCTTC	CASSQGQVSQEQFF
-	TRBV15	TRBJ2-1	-	TGTGCCACCAGCGGGGTCAGCGATGAGCAGTTCTTC	CATSGVSDEQFF
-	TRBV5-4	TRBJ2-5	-	TGTGCCAGCAGCCCACCCTCCTCCCAAGAGACCCAGTACTTC	CASSPPSSQETQYF
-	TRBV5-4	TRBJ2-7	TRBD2	TGTGCCAGCAGCTCAAGACTAGCGGGGGTCGAGCAGTACTTC	CASSSRLAGVEQYF
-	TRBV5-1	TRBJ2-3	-	TGCGCCAGCAGCCTACTGACGGCTAATACGCAGTATTTT	CASSLLTANTQYF
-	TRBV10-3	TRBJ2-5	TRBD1	TGTGCCATCGCGGCAGGGGGCTATGAGACCCAGTACTTC	CAIAAGGYETQYF
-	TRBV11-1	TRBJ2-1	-	TGTGCCTCACAGCTTAGGGGCTACAATGAGCAGTTCTTC	CASQLRGYNEQFF
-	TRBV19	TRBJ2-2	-	TGTGCCAGTAGTATTTCCCAAGGGGAGCTGTTTTTT	CASSISQGELFF
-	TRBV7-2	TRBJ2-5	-	TGTGCCAGCAGCCCATCCGGGACTCCGGGGGAGACCCAGTACTTC	CASSPSGTPGETQYF
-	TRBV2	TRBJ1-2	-	TGTGCCAGCAGTGAAGCGGCGCCAGGGTACTATGGCTACACCTTC	CASSEAAPGYYGYTF
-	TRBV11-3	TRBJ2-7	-	TGTGCCAGCAAGTATGGAGAGGACTACGAGCAGTACTTC	CASKYGEDYEQYF
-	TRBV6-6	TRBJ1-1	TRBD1	TGTGCCAGCAGCCGAGCTCTTGGGGTGGGACAGGGAACCGAAGCTTTCTTT	CASSRALGVGQGTEAFF
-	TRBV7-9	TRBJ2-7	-	TGTGCCAGCAGCCCACGGCTAGCGAAAATCCCCTACGAGCAGTACTTC	CASSPRLAKIPYEQYF
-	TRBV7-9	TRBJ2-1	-	TGTGCCAGCAGCCCCAGGGGTGAGCAGTTCTTC	CASSPRGEQFF
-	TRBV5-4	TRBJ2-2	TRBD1	TGTGCCAGCAGCTTGGGGGGACAGGGGTCCGGGGAGCTGTTTTTT	CASSLGGQGSGELFF
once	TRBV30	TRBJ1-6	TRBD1	TGTGCCTGGATTCGGGACAGGGTGGATTCACCCCTCCACTTT	CAWIRDRVDSPLHF